Below, 28 T cell receptor beta chains from the same sample are listed, as sequenced in a study of CD8 T cells in ankylosing spondylitis. A single record per CDR3 protein comes from TCRdb applying MiXCR to the 5' RACE reads. The data show under 250,000 distinct CDR3 sequences, approximately 30% seen once. Specimen: blood, either unsorted or a sorted T cell fraction (not recorded which). The receptor source for this set is a male donor with ankylosing spondylitis or in good health (not recorded which).

As DNA, the CDR3 is TGCGCCAGCAGCCCAGCGGGACAGGGTCTTGGAAACACCATATATTTT. It encodes CASSPAGQGLGNTIYF. This chain uses TRBV4-1 with TRBJ1-3, with 9 bases fitting TRBD1. Germline V gives CDR1 MGHRA, CDR2 YSYEKL. V dropped 4 bases and J dropped 3; count of bases not matched to a gene: 7. The CDR3 runs to 16 residues.

This clonotype was counted only a few times. This rearrangement joins TRBV20-1 to TRBJ2-3; 7 bases align to TRBD2. The CDR3 consists of 14 residues. The V segment lost 7 bases and the J segment 0 bases; nucleotides outside the gene matches: 7. In germline, CDR1 is DFQATT, CDR2 SNEGSKA (reference sequence). In nucleotides, the CDR3 is TGCAGTGTTTGGGGGGGAACGAGCACAGATACGCAGTATTTT. Residues: CSVWGGTSTDTQYF.

This sequence joins TRBV7-9 and TRBJ1-4; TRBD1 is a possible D gene (6 bases). The germline V gene has CDR1 SEHNR and CDR2 FQNEAQ (reference sequence). Trimming took 4 bases from V and 8 from J, leaving 11 bases between them. CDR3 length equals 13 residues. CDR3 in amino acids: CASSSSGEEKLFF. The CDR3 nucleotides read TGTGCCAGCAGCTCCTCAGGGGAGGAAAAACTGTTTTTT.

This chain connects TRBV7-9 to TRBJ1-5, with no clear D. The CDR3 runs 13 residues. Germline CDR1 SEHNR, CDR2 FQNEAQ (reference sequence). The ends were cut back, 1 base at V and 6 bases at J, with 7 bases in the middle. The CDR3 reads CASSLDGGQPQHF. For the CDR3, the DNA is TGTGCCAGCAGCTTAGACGGCGGTCAGCCCCAGCATTTT. Variable domain in full (rest from reference TRBV7-9 and TRBJ1-5): DTGVSQNPRHKITKRGQNVTFRCDPISEHNRLYWYRQTLGQGPEFLTYFQNEAQLEKSRLLSDRFSAERPKGSFSTLEIQRTEQGDSAMYLCASSLDGGQPQHFGDGTRLSIL.

There are a few counts of this clonotype. The chain joins TRBV4-2 to TRBJ1-6; TRBD1 might be the D (5 bases). Per germline, CDR1 LGHNA and CDR2 YNFKEQ. This CDR3 contains 16 residues. The V and J ends lost 3 bases and 3 bases respectively, with 12 bases between them. CDR3 coding DNA: TGTGCCAGCAGCCAGGGTGGGGGGATCTATAATTCACCCCTCCACTTT. Protein: CASSQGGGIYNSPLHF.

Note on this clonotype: Given a much more abundant clone one base away, this may be a read error. This sequence joins TRBV29-1 and TRBJ2-3; D remains unclear. This CDR3 contains 12 residues. The V and J ends lost 8 bases and 4 bases respectively, with 13 bases between them. Germline V lookup: CDR1 SQVTM, CDR2 ANQGSEA. The CDR3 DNA reads TGCAGCATTTACACAGATCCAGATACGCAGTATTTT. It is translated as CSIYTDPDTQYF.

V and J are TRBV9 and TRBJ2-3, with TRBD1 identical over 7 bases. Per the germline V gene, CDR1 is SGDLS and CDR2 is YYNGEE. Trimming at V came to 1 base and at J to 0 bases, leaving 8 bases not matched to a gene. The CDR3 covers 17 residues. CDR3 sequence reads: CASSVHLGGASTDTQYF. Here the CDR3 DNA reads TGTGCCAGCAGCGTACACCTAGGGGGCGCAAGCACAGATACGCAGTATTTT.

The chain couples TRBV20-1 to TRBJ2-3; 8 positions agree with TRBD2. The CDR3 is made up of 14 amino acids. Germline V gene data show CDR1 as DFQATT and CDR2 as SNEGSKA (reference sequence). V was clipped by 2 bases and J by 6 bases; unmatched bases: 7. For the CDR3, the DNA is TGCAGTGCTAGAAAAGCGGGGGCCGGGGATACGCAGTATTTT. It yields the protein CSARKAGAGDTQYF.

This rearrangement joins TRBV12-3 or TRBV12-4 to TRBJ2-2, with D unresolved. The CDR3 has 11 amino acids. V shed 6 bases and J shed 5 bases, with 4 bases lying between them. CDR3 in DNA: TGTGCCAGCAGAAAGACCGGGGAGCTGTTTTTT. Its translation is CASRKTGELFF.

This clonotype occurred many times. The chain links TRBV20-1 to TRBJ1-2; perhaps TRBD1 as D (5 bases). From germline, CDR1 is DFQATT and CDR2 SNEGSKA (reference sequence). V was clipped by 5 bases and J by 3 bases, with 13 bases between them. CDR3 length: 13 residues. Here the CDR3 DNA reads TGCAGTGCTTATGACAGAGGCGACTATGGCTACACCTTC. It is translated as CSAYDRGDYGYTF.

The chain employs TRBV3-1 and TRBJ1-6; D is perhaps TRBD1 (5 bases). CDR1 and CDR2 from the germline V gene are LGHDT and YNNKEL (reference sequence). The CDR3 covers 14 residues. Trimming took 1 base from V and 9 from J, leaving 10 bases between them. In DNA, the CDR3 is TGTGCCAGCAGCCAAGGGTGGGGGATTTCACCCCTCCACTTT. Translated, it gives CASSQGWGISPLHF.

This clonotype was counted between two and nine times. In DNA, the CDR3 is TGTGCCAGCAGCTCGGTAGACAGGGTGGGTGGCTACACCTTC. Its protein is CASSSVDRVGGYTF. The chain links TRBV5-6 to TRBJ1-2, with 7 bases fitting TRBD1. V lost 3 bases and J lost 7; bases outside the gene matches: 9. The CDR3 contains 14 residues. CDR1 SGHDT and CDR2 YYEEEE come from the germline V gene.

This clonotype has more than one count but fewer than ten. The genes are TRBV7-9 and TRBJ2-1; D tentatively fits TRBD1 or TRBD2 (5 bases each). Germline-derived CDR1 and CDR2 are SEHNR and FQNEAQ (reference sequence). Trimming took off 5 bases at V and 6 bases at J, with 8 bases between the two ends. There are 12 residues in the CDR3. CDR3 residues: CASSNGANEQFF. CDR3 DNA: TGTGCCAGCAGCAACGGGGCCAATGAGCAGTTCTTC. The complete variable domain, with remaining parts taken from reference TRBV7-9 and TRBJ2-1, reads DTGVSQNPRHKITKRGQNVTFRCDPISEHNRLYWYRQTLGQGPEFLTYFQNEAQLEKSRLLSDRFSAERPKGSFSTLEIQRTEQGDSAMYLCASSNGANEQFFGPGTRLTVL.

V usage is TRBV6-5 and J usage is TRBJ2-1, with 7 nucleotides matching TRBD2. J gave up 4 bases and V 0 bases, and 6 bases lay outside the gene matches. Per the germline V gene, CDR1 is MNHEY and CDR2 is SVGAGI. The CDR3 is 16 amino acids. The chain's CDR3 is CASSYSGTTSYNEQFF. CDR3 nucleotides: TGTGCCAGCAGTTACTCTGGGACTACTTCATACAATGAGCAGTTCTTC.

The gene calls are TRBV4-2 and TRBJ2-7; unclear D gene. With 1 base removed from V and 5 bases from J, the gap between germline ends came to 15 bases. Germline V gene data show CDR1 as LGHNA and CDR2 as YNFKEQ. The CDR3 loop spans 15 amino acids. CDR3 coding DNA: TGTGCCAGCAGCCAAGGACCGGACCCCTACGACGAGCAGTACTTC. It codes for CASSQGPDPYDEQYF.

CDR3 region: CASSAVGGNQPQHF. For the CDR3, the DNA is TGTGCCAGCTCGGCCGTAGGGGGCAATCAGCCCCAGCATTTT. The chain is built from TRBV12-3 or TRBV12-4 and TRBJ1-5; a weak D match, TRBD1 (5 bases). The CDR3 is 14 residues long. Trimming pared 8 bases from V and 2 bases from J, leaving 13 bases between.

This clonotype appeared a few times. The V call is TRBV7-2, the J call TRBJ2-3; D is unclear. The CDR3 runs 15 residues. Germline CDR1 SGHTA, CDR2 FQGNSA. V lost 4 bases and J 4 bases, leaving 15 bases between the germline ends. DNA for the CDR3: TGTGCCAGCAGCTCATCGCGATTGAAATCAGATACGCAGTATTTT. It specifies CASSSSRLKSDTQYF.

This clonotype was seen only a few times. The CDR3 coding sequence is TGTGCCAGCAGCGCCGGACAGGGGGCTAGAGAGACCCAGTACTTC. Protein: CASSAGQGARETQYF. The rearrangement links TRBV9 to TRBJ2-5; 11 bases align to TRBD1. Unmatched junction bases numbered 5, after V lost 3 bases and J lost 4 bases. Per germline, CDR1 SGDLS and CDR2 YYNGEE. This CDR3 comprises 15 residues.

There are a few counts of this clonotype. V is TRBV20-1 and J is TRBJ2-3, with 10 bases matching TRBD1. V dropped 4 bases and J dropped 1; count of bases not matched to a gene: 8. This CDR3 spans 16 amino acids. Germline V lookup: CDR1 DFQATT, CDR2 SNEGSKA (reference sequence). As DNA, the CDR3 is TGCAGTGCTAAGGTCCGGGACAGGGGAGGCACAGATACGCAGTATTTT. Translated: CSAKVRDRGGTDTQYF.

This sequence joins TRBV28 and TRBJ2-7, with 8 bases that match TRBD1. Unmatched junction bases numbered 18, after V lost 8 bases and J lost 3 bases. Germline CDR1 reads MDHEN; CDR2 reads SYDVKM. This CDR3 has 17 residues. CDR3 bases: TGTGCCAGCTTATCTTCCTCTTGGACAGGGCTTATCTACGAGCAGTACTTC. Amino acid sequence: CASLSSSWTGLIYEQYF.

This clonotype was counted only a few times. This rearrangement joins TRBV12-3 or TRBV12-4 to TRBJ2-3; D remains unclear. V was clipped by 6 bases and J by 1 base, with 14 bases between them. CDR3 size: 15 residues. The CDR3 DNA follows: TGTGCCAGCAGGCCTACAGTTAGTCGCACAGATACGCAGTATTTT. Translation: CASRPTVSRTDTQYF.

J is TRBJ2-1 and V is TRBV29-1; D tentatively reads TRBD1 or TRBD2 (6 bases each). Trimming shortened V by 7 bases and J by 4 bases, and 20 bases separated the two germline ends. This CDR3 has 15 residues. CDR1 is SQVTM and CDR2 is ANQGSEA in the germline V gene. This CDR3 reads CSGIRDSGAYNEQFF. As DNA, the CDR3 is TGCAGCGGTATCCGGGACTCAGGGGCTTACAATGAGCAGTTCTTC.

J is TRBJ2-7 and V is TRBV20-1; 9 nucleotides line up with TRBD2. Looked up from germline, CDR1 is DFQATT and CDR2 is SNEGSKA (reference sequence). The ends lost 1 base at V and 2 bases at J; junction bases unmatched: 9. The CDR3 is 16 amino acids. CDR3 region: CSARVRTSVDPYEQYF. The CDR3 nucleotides are TGCAGTGCTAGAGTCCGGACTAGCGTCGACCCCTACGAGCAGTACTTC.

This chain links TRBV5-1 with TRBJ2-3; D gene ambiguous. This CDR3 region has 13 residues. The germline V gene encodes CDR1 SGHRS and CDR2 YFSETQ. The V and J ends lost 0 bases and 6 bases respectively, with 8 bases between them. The DNA for the CDR3 is TGCGCCAGCAGCTTGGGGTCTTGGGATACGCAGTATTTT. Amino acid sequence: CASSLGSWDTQYF.

This clonotype was found a few times. This chain links TRBV20-1 with TRBJ2-7, with 10 bases fitting TRBD1. V dropped 6 bases and J dropped 4; count of bases not matched to a gene: 12. CDR1 DFQATT and CDR2 SNEGSKA come from the germline V gene (reference sequence). CDR3 size: 15 residues. The CDR3 DNA follows: TGCAGTGCCAAGACCTGGACAGGGGGAAGGTACGAGCAGTACTTC. Protein sequence: CSAKTWTGGRYEQYF.

A single count supports this clonotype. The V call is TRBV10-3, the J call TRBJ1-5; D is undetermined. The CDR3 is made up of 15 amino acids. In germline, CDR1 is ENHRY, CDR2 SYGVKD. The V end was cut by 4 bases, the J end by 0 bases, with 10 bases between. The DNA for the CDR3 is TGTGCCATCAGTGGTTCCCCCGGTAGCAATCAGCCCCAGCATTTT. It specifies CAISGSPGSNQPQHF.

The chain carries TRBV10-3 and TRBJ2-7; 10 bases map to TRBD1. CDR1 and CDR2 (germline): ENHRY, SYGVKD. V lost 3 bases, J lost 3 bases, and 8 bases stayed unmatched. There are 16 residues in the CDR3. CDR3: CAISDRDRGGDYEQYF. In DNA form, the CDR3 reads TGTGCCATCAGTGATCGGGACAGGGGTGGTGACTACGAGCAGTACTTC.

This clonotype has only a few counts. The rearrangement uses TRBV12-3 or TRBV12-4 and TRBJ2-7, with D unresolved. The CDR3 loop spans 12 amino acids. The V end lost 1 base, the J end lost 6 bases, and 7 bases lay between the germline ends. The CDR3 protein is CASSLGSLEQYF. The CDR3 nucleotides read TGTGCCAGCAGTTTAGGGTCCCTCGAGCAGTACTTC.